A single T cell receptor beta chain is shown here with its context. Its antigen remains unknown. These data belong to a study of cytomegalovirus exposure and HLA in healthy donors. The primer mix had 60 Vbeta and 13 Jbeta primers. Some clones are missing from TCRdb's copy, which holds only in-frame ones; the method was immunoSEQ multiplex PCR. The sample carries approximately 210,000 clones, more than 70% recorded once. Regarding the study as a whole: Researchers reported in a later analysis that common viral pathogens appeared linked to several top clusters.

Per germline, CDR1 LNHNV and CDR2 YYDKDF (reference sequence). The ends lost 4 bases at V and 8 bases at J; junction bases unmatched: 7. This CDR3 is built from 13 residues. The sequencing input was PBMCs. This TCR was sampled from a woman aged 40 to 50 in good health and CMV-seronegative. The rearrangement uses TRBV15 and TRBJ1-2; 7 bases line up with TRBD1. The CDR3 nucleotides are TGTGCCACCAGCAAACAGGGGATCTACGGCTACACCTTC. This translates into CATSKQGIYGYTF.